The 23 T cell receptor beta chains listed next were all sequenced from one sample in a study of T and B cells in COVID-19 patients. Blood genomic DNA input for TRB amplification was roughly 220-500 ng. TRB rearrangements were amplified by multiplex PCR with BIOMED2 TRB-A/B primers. TCRdb reprocessed the multiplex PCR reads with MiXCR, giving one entry per CDR3 protein. The sample yields about 8,400 distinct CDR3 sequences, more than 20% seen once. The specimen was blood. All receptors derive from a human donor who had recovered from COVID-19.

The chain couples TRBV20-1 to TRBJ2-7; D ambiguous. CDR1 and CDR2 (germline): DFQATT, SNEGSKA (reference sequence). Trimming took 3 bases from V and 6 from J, leaving 9 bases between them. The CDR3 runs 11 residues. The CDR3 sequence is CSASSLTEQYF. The CDR3, as DNA: TGCAGTGCTAGCTCGTTGACCGAGCAGTACTTC.

The sample holds many counts of this clonotype. CDR3 residues: CASSILAGQGTYSNQPQHF. The CDR3 DNA reads as TGTGCCAGTAGTATACTTGCCGGACAGGGAACCTATAGCAATCAGCCCCAGCATTTT. The chain recombines TRBV19 with TRBJ1-5, with TRBD1 matching over 8 bases. CDR1 LNHDA and CDR2 SQIVND come from the germline V gene (reference sequence). V shed 2 bases, J shed 0 bases, and the junction held 12 bases outside the gene matches. The CDR3 length is 19 residues.

By its share, this clonotype is medium-sized (0.01 to 0.1%). The chain employs TRBV19 and TRBJ1-1; TRBD1 might be the D (5 bases). The V end was cut by 9 bases, the J end by 0 bases, with 17 bases between. The germline CDR1 and CDR2 sequences are LNHDA and SQIVND (reference sequence). This CDR3 spans 15 amino acids. The CDR3 DNA is TGTGCCAGCGACTCCCGGAGGGGCATGAACACTGAAGCTTTCTTT. This sequence encodes CASDSRRGMNTEAFF.

V usage is TRBV20-1 and J usage is TRBJ1-5; possibly TRBD1 for D (6 bases). The CDR3 contains 13 residues. In germline, CDR1 is DFQATT, CDR2 SNEGSKA (reference sequence). V was shortened by 3 bases and J by 4 bases, with 10 bases between the two germline ends. For the CDR3, the DNA is TGCAGTGCTAGTTCAGGGGCTAATCAGCCCCAGCATTTT. Protein sequence: CSASSGANQPQHF.

In this sample, this clonotype is medium-sized. The rearrangement uses TRBV12-3 or TRBV12-4 and TRBJ2-3, with no clear D. Trimming stripped 5 bases from V and 6 bases from J, with 12 bases between. CDR3 size: 13 residues. CDR3 in amino acids: CASSHRFRDTQYF. The CDR3 nucleotides are TGTGCCAGCAGTCACCGATTTAGGGATACGCAGTATTTT.

This clonotype was seen many times. The chain combines TRBV6-5 with TRBJ2-7; no clear D. The V end lost 5 bases, the J end lost 3 bases, and 11 bases lay between the germline ends. The CDR3 sequence is 13 residues long. Germline V CDR1 and CDR2: MNHEY, SVGAGI. Here the CDR3 reads CASSPGPNYEQYF. CDR3 nucleotide sequence: TGTGCCAGCAGTCCCGGACCCAACTACGAGCAGTACTTC.

By share, this clonotype counts as medium-sized. This rearrangement joins TRBV19 to TRBJ2-2; no clear D. The CDR3 is 13 amino acids. The germline V gene has CDR1 LNHDA and CDR2 SQIVND (reference sequence). The germline V and J ends were trimmed by 1 base and 7 bases, with 7 bases remaining between them. CDR3 residues: CASSIGAIGELFF. CDR3 nucleotides: TGTGCCAGTAGTATAGGAGCGATCGGGGAGCTGTTTTTT.

The chain couples TRBV25-1 to TRBJ2-6; either TRBD1 or TRBD2 may supply D (5 bases each). Germline loops: CDR1 MGHDK, CDR2 SYGVNS. The CDR3 has 14 amino acids. V dropped 7 bases and J dropped 2 bases, with 9 bases sitting between them. In DNA form, the CDR3 reads TGTGCCAGCACGATGGGGGCTGGGGCCAACGTCCTGACTTTC. Amino acids: CASTMGAGANVLTF.

Notes on this clonotype: One base away lies a much larger clone, so this may be a sequencing read error. The gene calls are TRBV12-3 or TRBV12-4 and TRBJ2-5; 9 bases are a match to TRBD1. CDR3 length: 16 amino acids. Germline trimming cut 5 bases from V and 0 bases from J; bases unmatched to any gene: 7. CDR3 in DNA: TGTGCCAGCAGTGACCCGACAGGGGGGCACCAAGAGACCCAGTACTTC. This translates into CASSDPTGGHQETQYF.

This clonotype rates as medium-sized (0.01 to 0.1%). The rearrangement joins TRBV19 to TRBJ2-7; TRBD2 might be the D (6 bases). This CDR3 spans 14 amino acids. In germline, CDR1 is LNHDA, CDR2 SQIVND (reference sequence). Deletions cut 0 bases from V and 6 bases from J, with 12 bases between. CDR3 loop: CASSIDGGGVEQYF. In nucleotides, the CDR3 is TGTGCCAGTAGTATAGACGGAGGAGGGGTCGAGCAGTACTTC.

Concerning this clonotype itself: This could be a read error, since a much larger clone is one nucleotide away. The chain links TRBV6-5 to TRBJ2-5; 13 bases map to TRBD2. The CDR3 contains 15 residues. Germline V lookup: CDR1 MNHEY, CDR2 SVGAGI. With V trimmed by 3 bases and J by 4 bases, 2 bases remained unmatched. DNA of the CDR3: TGTGCCAGCAGTTATGGACTAGCGGGAGTAGAGACCCAGTACTTC. Its protein is CASSYGLAGVETQYF.

In this sample, this clonotype is medium-sized. The V gene is TRBV5-5, the J gene TRBJ2-7, with 8 bases identical to TRBD1. Trimming at V came to 3 bases and at J to 5 bases, leaving 7 bases not matched to a gene. The CDR3 totals 14 residues. CDR1 is SGHKS, CDR2 YYEKEE, per germline (reference sequence). The CDR3 DNA reads TGTGCCAGCAGCTCTAGGACAGGGTTGCACGAGCAGTACTTC. Encoded protein: CASSSRTGLHEQYF.

This clonotype rates as medium-sized. The chain combines TRBV18 with TRBJ2-1; 8 bases are a match to TRBD1. The CDR3 loop spans 14 amino acids. V was pared by 3 bases and J by 8 bases, with 6 bases of the junction left unmatched. CDR1 is KGHSH, CDR2 LQKENI, per germline. As DNA, the CDR3 is TGTGCCAGCTCACCCCGGACAGGGACGGATGAGCAGTTCTTC. Residues: CASSPRTGTDEQFF.

The chain recombines TRBV21-1 with TRBJ2-3; the table's D gene call, TRBD2, was not cross checked with the DNA. TRBV21-1 is described as a pseudogene. The CDR3 covers 14 residues. The CDR3 loop is CASSKGLALGTQYF. DNA of the CDR3: TGTGCCAGCAGCAAAGGACTAGCTTTAGGTACGCAGTATTTT.

The V call is TRBV4-1, the J call TRBJ1-2; TRBD1 agrees at 10 bases. V gave up 2 bases and J gave up 4 bases; unmatched junction bases: 10. The CDR3 covers 17 residues. CDR1 and CDR2 from the germline V gene are MGHRA and YSYEKL. The CDR3 loop reads CASSQNDRDRGFYGYTF. The CDR3 DNA reads as TGCGCCAGCAGCCAAAACGATCGGGACAGGGGTTTCTATGGCTACACCTTC.

With regard to this clonotype: A junction end diverges from the germline sequence, so it may reflect a read error. V and J are TRBV9 and TRBJ2-3; 9 bases map to TRBD2. Germline lookup yields CDR1 SGDLS and CDR2 YYNGEE. The CDR3 is 15 amino acids. The CDR3 DNA is TGTGCCAGCAGCGTAAGGCGGGAGGGCTGGGATATGCAGTATTTT. It yields the protein CASSVRREGWDMQYF.

In this sample, this clonotype is medium-sized. The J gene is TRBJ2-1, the V gene TRBV6-5; tentative D call: TRBD2 (7 bases). The germline V gene encodes CDR1 MNHEY and CDR2 SVGAGI. This CDR3 is built from 15 residues. V was cut by 2 bases and J by 10 bases, with 18 bases left in between. CDR3 sequence reads: CASSYGGGGLREQFF. The CDR3, as DNA: TGTGCCAGCAGTTACGGAGGGGGGGGCCTCAGGGAGCAGTTCTTC.

This clonotype was seen a handful of times. The rearrangement links TRBV24-1 to TRBJ2-5, with a possible D match to TRBD2 (5 bases). The germline V and J ends were trimmed by 8 bases and 1 base, with 22 bases remaining between them. Germline CDR1 KGHDR, CDR2 SFDVKD. This CDR3 contains 17 residues. In DNA form, the CDR3 reads TGTGCCACCAATGGGTGGGATGAGAGCGGCCTCCAAGAGACCCAGTACTTC. Translated: CATNGWDESGLQETQYF.

This clonotype was found many times. The chain couples TRBV18 to TRBJ1-5, with TRBD1 as a possible D gene (5 bases). V was cut by 5 bases and J by 3 bases, with 17 bases left in between. Germline V gene lookup returns CDR1 KGHSH and CDR2 LQKENI. This CDR3 region has 16 residues. The CDR3 DNA reads as TGTGCCAGCTCATCCAACCAGGGAAGCGTCAATCAGCCCCAGCATTTT. It translates to CASSSNQGSVNQPQHF.

The chain links TRBV6-5 to TRBJ2-5, with 10 bases aligning to TRBD2. CDR3 length: 17 amino acids. The germline V gene encodes CDR1 MNHEY and CDR2 SVGAGI. V was pared by 6 bases and J by 7 bases, with 17 bases of the junction left unmatched. CDR3 in DNA: TGTGCCAGCAGATTGCCGGGGGCTAGCGGGGGCTTAGGGACCCAGTACTTC. It translates to CASRLPGASGGLGTQYF.

This clonotype was recorded at least ten times. The chain carries TRBV6-1 and TRBJ1-5; D unresolved. CDR1 is MNHNS and CDR2 is SASEGT in the germline V gene. Trimming removed 0 bases at V and 3 bases at J, with 9 bases between. This CDR3 is built from 15 residues. This CDR3 is CASSEAGRSNQPQHF. CDR3 bases: TGTGCCAGCAGTGAAGCGGGCAGGTCCAATCAGCCCCAGCATTTT.

The V and J genes are TRBV15 and TRBJ2-7; D gene ambiguous. This CDR3 spans 12 amino acids. V lost 1 base to trimming and J lost 7 bases, with 8 bases between them. The germline V gene encodes CDR1 LNHNV and CDR2 YYDKDF (reference sequence). The CDR3 sequence is CATSRGYEEQYF. The CDR3 bases are TGTGCCACCAGCAGAGGGTATGAAGAGCAGTACTTC.

This clonotype has ten or more counts. This rearrangement joins TRBV6-5 to TRBJ1-1; unclear D gene. The CDR3 contains 14 residues. The germline CDR1 and CDR2 sequences are MNHEY and SVGAGI. Trimming cost V 7 bases and J 3 bases, with 15 bases left between them. The CDR3 region is CASKETVEDTEAFF. DNA for the CDR3: TGTGCCAGCAAGGAGACGGTGGAGGACACTGAAGCTTTCTTT.